This paragraph reports one T cell receptor beta chain. Primed by a sample-barcoded 5' primer and a J-beta primer mix, a second PCR proceeded for roughly 6 to 12 cycles. TCRdb reprocessed the 5' RACE reads via MiXCR and lists one record per CDR3 protein. The repertoire consists of roughly 1,100,000 distinct CDR3 sequences, with around 25% occurring once and the leading ten covering approximately 0.71%. This entry belongs to a study of blood T cells in healthy people across ages. The CDR3 consists of 19 residues. After removal of 4 bases from V and 2 bases from J, the junction contained 15 bases not matched to a gene. Germline CDR1 reads MDHEN; CDR2 reads SYDVKM. With each sample, at least 5.5 micrograms of total RNA were extracted. The sample also formed part of further work on T cells of mothers and their children.

This sequence joins TRBV28 and TRBJ2-7; 12 bases are a match to TRBD2. The sequence derives from a girl aged 2-10 years in good health. Sequencing was done on a sample of blood. The CDR3 coding sequence is TGTGCCAGCAGTTCCCTTCTGCGACTAGCGGGAGTGGAGGCCTACGAGCAGTACTTC. This encodes CASSSLLRLAGVEAYEQYF.